The 32 T cell receptor beta chains listed next were all sequenced from one sample in a study of beta chain features in type 1 diabetes (dated by TCRdb to 2016 to 2019). Findings and caveats that apply to the study as a whole: Type 1 diabetes patients showed a moderate but significant shortening of TCRB CDR3 length in all four CD4+ subsets.

Preparation of the library involved the immunoSEQ multiplex PCR assay. The High Capacity cDNA Reverse Transcription Kit was used to reverse transcribe all of the isolated RNA, meaning that expressed TCRB transcripts were what got sequenced. This is the immuneACCESS table as TCRdb keeps it, with only in-frame sequences that have V and J called. A part of the clones is gone; compared with another copy, unresolved V genes explain less than half, and the rest is unexplained. Recorded for this sample are hundreds of thousands of clones; roughly 8.8% of them occurred a single time. Clones ranked in the top ten supply about 1% of the sample. No antigen has been identified for these receptors. The sample was central memory CD4+ T cells from blood. These receptor sequences come from a man aged 30 to 39 with type 1 diabetes.

V is TRBV5-1 and J is TRBJ1-4; 8 nucleotides line up with TRBD1. V trimming: 4 bases; J trimming: 4 bases; junction bases outside the gene matches: 6. This CDR3 has 15 amino acids. Germline assignment: CDR1 SGHRS and CDR2 YFSETQ. CDR3 sequence: CASSPRQGNNEKLFF. In DNA form, the CDR3 reads TGCGCCAGCAGCCCCCGACAGGGGAATAATGAAAAACTGTTTTTT.

This clone was counted only a few times. This chain links TRBV7-2 with TRBJ2-4, with D possibly called TRBD1 or TRBD2 (5 bases each). The CDR3 runs 14 residues. The V and J ends lost 1 base and 8 bases respectively, with 12 bases between them. Germline-derived CDR1 and CDR2 are SGHTA and FQGNSA. This chain's CDR3 is CASSLGDLPDIQYF. Here the CDR3 DNA reads TGTGCCAGCAGCTTAGGGGACCTCCCGGACATTCAGTACTTC.

The rearrangement links TRBV27 to TRBJ2-1; 10 bases line up with TRBD2. Germline lookup yields CDR1 MNHEY and CDR2 SMNVEV (reference sequence). This CDR3 region has 17 residues. V lost 2 bases, J lost 5 bases, and 9 bases stayed unmatched. Here the CDR3 DNA reads TGTGCCAGCAGTTTAGGATGGGGGACTAGCGTCCACAATGAGCAGTTCTTC. Translated, it gives CASSLGWGTSVHNEQFF.

The chain links TRBV5-1 to TRBJ2-2, with a tentative D call TRBD1 (5 bases). The CDR3 sequence is 15 residues long. Germline CDR1 reads SGHRS; CDR2 reads YFSETQ. Trimming removed 0 bases at V and 1 base at J, with 7 bases between. The CDR3 DNA reads as TGCGCCAGCAGCTTGGGCACAGGGAACACCGGGGAGCTGTTTTTT. Its translation: CASSLGTGNTGELFF.

The chain couples TRBV12-5 to TRBJ1-2; D is undetermined. The CDR3 spans 13 residues. Germline CDR1 reads LGHNT; CDR2 reads FRNRAP. Trimming shortened V by 2 bases and J by 3 bases, and 7 bases separated the two germline ends. CDR3 nucleotides: TGTGCTAGTGGTTTGCAAACAGACTATGGCTACACCTTC. Protein: CASGLQTDYGYTF. Filled out from reference TRBV12-5 and TRBJ1-2, the complete variable domain reads DARVTQTPRHKVTEMGQEVTMRCQPILGHNTVFWYRQTMMQGLELLAYFRNRAPLDDSGMPKDRFSAEMPDATLATLKIQPSEPRDSAVYFCASGLQTDYGYTFGSGTRLTVV.

This clone was detected ten times or more. J is TRBJ2-5 and V is TRBV5-4; D gene uncertain. In germline, CDR1 is SGHNT, CDR2 YYREEE (reference sequence). V lost 5 bases to trimming and J lost 2 bases, with 13 bases between them. This CDR3 has 14 amino acids. The CDR3 spells CASRHKDGQETQYF. Here the CDR3 DNA reads TGTGCCAGCAGGCACAAGGACGGACAAGAGACCCAGTACTTC.

This clone was observed a few times. The V gene is TRBV7-2, the J gene TRBJ2-4; tentatively, D is TRBD2 (5 bases). Germline V CDR1 and CDR2: SGHTA, FQGNSA. V lost 5 bases, J lost 7 bases, and 15 bases lay in between. The CDR3 loop spans 14 amino acids. CDR3 DNA sequence: TGTGCCAGCAGCATACCCGGGGTGTGGAACATTCAGTACTTC. This codes for CASSIPGVWNIQYF.

The rearrangement joins TRBV4-1 to TRBJ2-1, with 10 bases lining up with TRBD2. Germline trimming cut 0 bases from V and 6 bases from J; bases unmatched to any gene: 8. The germline V gene encodes CDR1 MGHRA and CDR2 YSYEKL. The CDR3 consists of 17 residues. For the CDR3, the DNA is TGCGCCAGCAGCCAAGAGGGGGCTAGCGGGGGACTCAATGAGCAGTTCTTC. This translates into CASSQEGASGGLNEQFF.

The sample holds many counts of this clone. The rearrangement uses TRBV19 and TRBJ1-2, with a tentative D call TRBD1 (5 bases). Trimming removed 4 bases from V and 7 bases from J, with 16 bases in between. The CDR3 is 14 amino acids. Germline CDR1 LNHDA, CDR2 SQIVND (reference sequence). The CDR3 DNA sequence: TGTGCCAGTAGTACCCCGAGCGGGGCTATTGGCTACACCTTC. Translation: CASSTPSGAIGYTF. The variable domain in full, with the rest retrieved from reference TRBV19 and TRBJ1-2, is DGGITQSPKYLFRKEGQNVTLSCEQNLNHDAMYWYRQDPGQGLRLIYYSQIVNDFQKGDIAEGYSVSREKKESFPLTVTSAQKNPTAFYLCASSTPSGAIGYTFGSGTRLTVV.

This CDR3 reads CAWSRSSYNEQFF. CDR3 DNA sequence: TGTGCCTGGAGTCGAAGCTCCTACAATGAGCAGTTCTTC. This chain joins TRBV30 and TRBJ2-1; no clear D gene. Deletions cut 2 bases from V and 0 bases from J, with 5 bases between. The CDR3 has 13 residues. Germline V CDR1 and CDR2: GTSNPN, SVGIG (reference sequence).

This clone has just a few counts. The chain links TRBV7-2 to TRBJ2-3, with 7 positions matching TRBD2. The CDR3 is 17 amino acids. J gave up 0 bases and V 5 bases, and 11 bases lay outside the gene matches. The germline gives CDR1 SGHTA, CDR2 FQGNSA. The CDR3 sequence is CASSHREGYSSTDTQYF. For the CDR3, the DNA is TGTGCCAGCAGCCATAGGGAGGGCTACTCTAGCACAGATACGCAGTATTTT. The full variable domain, with the rest looked up from reference TRBV7-2 and TRBJ2-3, is GAGVSQSPSNKVTEKGKDVELRCDPISGHTALYWYRQSLGQGLEFLIYFQGNSAPDKSGLPSDRFSAERTGGSVSTLTIQRTQQEDSAVYLCASSHREGYSSTDTQYFGPGTRLTVL.

Only a few counts were recorded for this clone. The chain uses TRBV7-9 and TRBJ1-5, with D possibly TRBD1 on 6 matching bases. V shed 4 bases and J shed 1 base, with 20 bases lying between them. Germline-derived CDR1 and CDR2 are SEHNR and FQNEAQ (reference sequence). The CDR3 spans 18 residues. The CDR3 bases are TGTGCCAGCAGCTCCGATTTTCGGGGGCAGGGGAGCAATCAGCCCCAGCATTTT. This codes for CASSSDFRGQGSNQPQHF.

The J gene is TRBJ1-2, the V gene TRBV4-1; D not certain. The CDR3 is made up of 14 amino acids. Per germline, CDR1 MGHRA and CDR2 YSYEKL. V dropped 0 bases and J dropped 8 bases, with 13 bases sitting between them. This CDR3 is CASSQDEEGWGYTF. In nucleotides, the CDR3 is TGCGCCAGCAGCCAAGACGAAGAGGGATGGGGCTACACCTTC.

This clone appeared a few times. CDR3 sequence reads: CASSSPGPEGYAFF. In DNA, the CDR3 is TGTGCCAGCAGTTCCCCGGGTCCTGAGGGGTACGCTTTCTTT. This sequence joins TRBV6-6 and TRBJ1-1, with a weak D call TRBD1 (5 bases). The CDR3 runs 14 residues. V lost 4 bases, J lost 11 bases, and 20 bases lay in between. Germline CDR1 reads MNHNY; CDR2 reads SVGAGI (reference sequence).

The rearrangement joins TRBV30 to TRBJ2-2; D remains unclear. Looked up from germline, CDR1 is GTSNPN and CDR2 is SVGIG (reference sequence). This CDR3 spans 14 amino acids. In DNA, the CDR3 is TGTGCTGGGCGCATAGCAGCGAACACCGGGGAGCTGTTTTTT. Its translation is CAGRIAANTGELFF. Supplemented by reference TRBV30 and TRBJ2-2, the full variable domain reads SQTIHQWPATLVQPVGSPLSLECTVEGTSNPNLYWYRQAAGRGLQLLFYSVGIGQISSEVPQNLSASRPQDRQFILSSKKLLLSDSGFYLCAGRIAANTGELFFGEGSRLTVL.

This clone has a handful of counts. The CDR3 sequence is CASSPGQGRTDTQYF. The CDR3 nucleotides read TGTGCCAGCTCACCAGGTCAGGGAAGGACAGATACGCAGTATTTT. The chain recombines TRBV18 with TRBJ2-3; possible D gene TRBD1, 5 bases. The germline V gene encodes CDR1 KGHSH and CDR2 LQKENI. The V end lost 2 bases, the J end lost 3 bases, and 12 bases lay between the germline ends. The CDR3 totals 15 residues.

This clone showed up just a few times. The chain joins TRBV7-8 to TRBJ2-7; a possible D gene is TRBD1 (6 bases). Trimming took off 4 bases at V and 2 bases at J, with 12 bases between the two ends. Germline loops: CDR1 SGHVS, CDR2 FQNEAQ. The CDR3 runs 14 residues. The CDR3 nucleotides are TGTGCCAGCAGCTCCGGGACATTCCCCTACGAGCAGTACTTC. Residues: CASSSGTFPYEQYF.

J is TRBJ2-3 and V is TRBV29-1, with no clear D. Germline V gene data show CDR1 as SQVTM and CDR2 as ANQGSEA. CDR3 length: 11 amino acids. The CDR3 DNA sequence: TGCATCGCTGGGAGCACAGATACGCAGTATTTT. Translated, it gives CIAGSTDTQYF.

This CDR3 reads CASSPWSSGYTF. The CDR3 nucleotides are TGTGCCAGCAGCCCCTGGAGCAGTGGCTACACCTTC. The V and J genes are TRBV5-6 and TRBJ1-2; D unclear. CDR1 and CDR2 from the germline V gene are SGHDT and YYEEEE. The CDR3 runs 12 residues. With 4 bases removed from V and 7 bases from J, the gap between germline ends came to 11 bases.

This clone was found a few times. The chain employs TRBV6-6 and TRBJ2-7; tentative D call: TRBD2 (6 bases). This CDR3 region has 15 residues. Trimming cost V 5 bases and J 0 bases, with 14 bases left between them. Looked up from germline, CDR1 is MNHNY and CDR2 is SVGAGI (reference sequence). CDR3 sequence (DNA): TGTGCCAGCAGTGACCGGGGGTCTCTCTCCTACGAGCAGTACTTC. It encodes CASSDRGSLSYEQYF.

The chain is built from TRBV13 and TRBJ2-1, with a possible D match to TRBD2 (6 bases). CDR3 length equals 16 residues. Germline V lookup: CDR1 PRHDT, CDR2 FYEKMQ (reference sequence). Trimming stripped 2 bases from V and 5 bases from J, with 16 bases between. CDR3 bases: TGTGCCAGCAGCTTAAGGCTAGCGTCATACAACAATGAGCAGTTCTTC. This sequence encodes CASSLRLASYNNEQFF.

The gene calls are TRBV7-9 and TRBJ2-3; D gene ambiguous. This CDR3 spans 17 amino acids. With 4 bases removed from V and 6 bases from J, the gap between germline ends came to 23 bases. Germline V gene data show CDR1 as SEHNR and CDR2 as FQNEAQ (reference sequence). CDR3 sequence: CASSYYYSVVGLDTQYF. CDR3 sequence (DNA): TGTGCCAGCAGCTATTATTACTCTGTGGTGGGGTTGGATACGCAGTATTTT.

This clone was counted at least ten times. This chain uses TRBV5-1 with TRBJ2-7, with D perhaps matching TRBD1 or TRBD2 (5 bases each). CDR3 length equals 15 residues. Germline V gives CDR1 SGHRS, CDR2 YFSETQ. Trimming cost V 0 bases and J 5 bases, with 15 bases left between them. The CDR3, as DNA: TGCGCCAGCAGCTTGGTGGCAGGGACCGGGGACGAGCAGTACTTC. Its protein is CASSLVAGTGDEQYF.

Ten or more counts support this clone. The chain joins TRBV10-2 to TRBJ2-3; D gene uncertain. The CDR3 is 13 residues long. Trimming took off 3 bases at V and 11 bases at J, with 15 bases between the two ends. Germline V CDR1 and CDR2: WSHSY, SAAADI. The CDR3 region is CASSDSGNPEQYF. Here the CDR3 DNA reads TGCGCCAGCAGTGATTCGGGCAACCCAGAGCAGTATTTT.

This clone was picked up a small number of times. The CDR3 spells CASSPGGITGELFF. The CDR3 DNA follows: TGTGCCAGCAGCCCCGGAGGGATCACCGGGGAGCTGTTTTTT. The chain links TRBV5-4 to TRBJ2-2; perhaps TRBD2 as D (6 bases). The length of the CDR3 is 14 residues. Germline CDR1 SGHNT, CDR2 YYREEE (reference sequence). With 4 bases removed from V and 4 bases from J, the gap between germline ends came to 11 bases.

This clone was recorded many times. V and J are TRBV7-2 and TRBJ2-1; D is undetermined. CDR1 and CDR2 from the germline V gene are SGHTA and FQGNSA. The CDR3 loop spans 15 amino acids. V lost 1 base, J lost 2 bases, and 9 bases lay in between. CDR3 coding DNA: TGTGCCAGCAGCTTAGATAGCAAACCCTACAATGAGCAGTTCTTC. This codes for CASSLDSKPYNEQFF.

V and J are TRBV18 and TRBJ1-5; D remains unclear. Per the germline V gene, CDR1 is KGHSH and CDR2 is LQKENI. The CDR3 runs 13 residues. V lost 6 bases to trimming and J lost 5 bases, with 11 bases between them. The CDR3 protein is CASSATVDQPQHF. CDR3 nucleotide sequence: TGTGCCAGCTCGGCGACCGTCGATCAGCCCCAGCATTTT. Based on the CDR3 plus reference TRBV18 and TRBJ1-5, the full variable domain is NAGVMQNPRHLVRRRGQEARLRCSPMKGHSHVYWYRQLPEEGLKFMVYLQKENIIDESGMPKERFSAEFPKEGPSILRIQQVVRGDSAAYFCASSATVDQPQHFGDGTRLSIL.

This clone showed up just a few times. The chain is built from TRBV5-1 and TRBJ1-1; D gene unclear. CDR3 length: 15 amino acids. Trimming shortened V by 5 bases and J by 4 bases, and 18 bases separated the two germline ends. Germline V gives CDR1 SGHRS, CDR2 YFSETQ. CDR3 loop: CASSSTGSGGTEAFF. The CDR3, as DNA: TGCGCCAGCAGTTCGACTGGCTCGGGTGGCACTGAAGCTTTCTTT.

The chain links TRBV10-3 to TRBJ2-5; maybe TRBD1 (5 bases). With 4 bases removed from V and 4 bases from J, the gap between germline ends came to 22 bases. CDR3 length: 17 residues. Germline-derived CDR1 and CDR2 are ENHRY and SYGVKD. CDR3 coding DNA: TGTGCCATCAGTGGAGGTCAGGGTACGGTAGGCGCAGAGACCCAGTACTTC. It specifies CAISGGQGTVGAETQYF.

This clone was counted at least ten times. The CDR3 loop is CASALEPTDTQYF. In DNA, the CDR3 is TGTGCCTCGGCGCTAGAGCCCACAGATACGCAGTATTTT. The rearrangement joins TRBV10-3 to TRBJ2-3; no definite D call. Trimming took off 11 bases at V and 2 bases at J, with 14 bases between the two ends. Germline V gene data show CDR1 as ENHRY and CDR2 as SYGVKD. The CDR3 covers 13 residues.

The rearrangement links TRBV18 to TRBJ1-1; D not resolved. The germline gives CDR1 KGHSH, CDR2 LQKENI. Trimming stripped 4 bases from V and 5 bases from J, with 11 bases between. This CDR3 contains 13 residues. Here the CDR3 reads CASSQGWVTEAFF. The CDR3 DNA reads TGTGCCAGCTCACAAGGTTGGGTGACTGAAGCTTTCTTT.

The chain has TRBV4-1 and TRBJ1-1, with a possible D match to TRBD1 (5 bases). The CDR3 has 13 residues. Germline CDR1 MGHRA, CDR2 YSYEKL. The V gene lost 5 bases and the J gene lost 3 bases, with 10 bases spanning the gap. The CDR3 loop reads CASSGAGYTEAFF. CDR3 DNA sequence: TGCGCCAGCAGCGGGGCTGGGTACACTGAAGCTTTCTTT.